Listed below are T cell receptor beta chains from one sample, sequenced in a study of blood T cell repertoires in COVID-19. Data came from immunoSEQ multiplex PCR; TCRdb stores just in-frame clones and leaves some out. The sample has some 380,000 clones, 81% seen once; the top ten hold around 1%. The specimen sequenced was peripheral blood. These receptors were taken from a human donor with acute or convalescent COVID-19. The donor label of this sample is uncertain. CDR3s include the opening cysteine and the closing phenylalanine or tryptophan. D genes are given only for firm matches. Size tells how often a clone was seen (once, few, many) or the class of an expanded clone, and some rows leave it out.

v_call	d_call	j_call	cdr3_length	clone_size	cdr3_nt	cdr3_aa
TRBV28	.	TRBJ2-1	16	.	TGTGCCAGCAGTTCGCCCAGGGGAACTCACTACAATGAGCAGTTCTTC	CASSSPRGTHYNEQFF
TRBV19	.	TRBJ1-1	13	.	TGTGCCAGCGATACAGGTATGAACACTGAAGCTTTCTTT	CASDTGMNTEAFF
TRBV3-1/TRBV3-2	TRBD2	TRBJ2-7	19	.	TGTGCCAGCAGCCAAGAAGGGGGACTAGCGGGAGGAGGGACCTACGAGCAGTACTTC	CASSQEGGLAGGGTYEQYF
TRBV7-2	TRBD1	TRBJ2-1	17	.	TGTGCCAGCAGCTTATGGGGGGTCGGGACAGGTTACAATGAGCAGTTCTTC	CASSLWGVGTGYNEQFF
TRBV28	.	TRBJ1-4	15	.	TGTGCCAGCAGTTTAGTCGGAACCGGGGAGGGAAAACTGTTTTTT	CASSLVGTGEGKLFF
TRBV12-3/TRBV12-4	.	TRBJ1-1	13	.	TGTGCCAGCAGTTTTACAGATAACACTGAAGCTTTCTTT	CASSFTDNTEAFF
TRBV5-8	.	TRBJ2-5	14	.	TGTGCCAGTAATAGAGACTATTCCGGGAAGACCCAGTACTTC	CASNRDYSGKTQYF
TRBV28	TRBD1	TRBJ2-2	15	once	TGTGCCAGCAGTCCATCCGGGACAGGGACCGGGGAGCTGTTTTTT	CASSPSGTGTGELFF
TRBV7-9	.	TRBJ1-6	16	.	TGTGCCAGCAGCTTAGGGTCGGGATTCTATAATTCACCCCTCCACTTT	CASSLGSGFYNSPLHF
TRBV3-1/TRBV3-2	.	TRBJ1-5	15	.	TGTGCCAGCAGCCTCAAAGGGGGTCCCAATCAGCCCCAGCATTTT	CASSLKGGPNQPQHF
TRBV30	TRBD1	TRBJ2-7	16	.	TGTGCCTGGAGTGTACACTCGGGGACAGGGGGCTACGAGCAGTACTTC	CAWSVHSGTGGYEQYF
TRBV5-6	TRBD2	TRBJ2-3	16	once	TGTGCCAGCAGCTTGGGCGGCGGGAGGGCCATAGATACGCAGTATTTT	CASSLGGGRAIDTQYF
TRBV4-2	TRBD1	TRBJ1-5	16	few	TGTGCCAGCAGCCAAGGGGGAAGGGGGCGCAATCAGCCCCAGCATTTT	CASSQGGRGRNQPQHF
TRBV5-1	TRBD1	TRBJ1-2	16	.	TGCGCCAGCAGCTCAAACCCCACCGGGACAGGGTTAGGCTACACCTTC	CASSSNPTGTGLGYTF
TRBV5-1	.	TRBJ1-1	17	few	TGCGCCAGCAGCTCAACCCATAGCAAGGGGGTTAACACTGAAGCTTTCTTT	CASSSTHSKGVNTEAFF
TRBV18	.	TRBJ1-2	12	.	TGTGCCAGCTCACCTCAGGACAGTGGCTACACCTTC	CASSPQDSGYTF
TRBV4-2	.	TRBJ2-2	16	.	TGTGCCAGCAGCCGAATAGACTCGACGAACACCGGGGAGCTGTTTTTT	CASSRIDSTNTGELFF
TRBV15	.	TRBJ1-4	15	.	TGTGCCACCAGCAGAGATGTGGCGGGACCTGAAAAACTGTTTTTT	CATSRDVAGPEKLFF
TRBV29-1	.	TRBJ1-5	13	.	TGCAGCGCCAAGGAGGGAATCAATCAGCCCCAGCATTTT	CSAKEGINQPQHF
TRBV28	TRBD1	TRBJ2-7	16	.	TGTGCCAGCAGTTATACCCGGGACAGAGACCCCTACGAGCAGTACTTC	CASSYTRDRDPYEQYF
TRBV10-1	.	TRBJ2-5	18	.	TGCGCCAGCAGTGAGTCGCATTCGGGCAGGGGCCCGACGGAGACCCAGTACTTC	CASSESHSGRGPTETQYF
TRBV10-2	.	TRBJ1-1	13	.	TGCGCCAGCAGTGAGGGGACATTATTTGAAGCTTTCTTT	CASSEGTLFEAFF
TRBV27	TRBD1	TRBJ1-2	13	.	TGTGCCAGCAGTTTCCGGACAGGGAGGGGCTACACCTTC	CASSFRTGRGYTF
TRBV29-1	.	TRBJ1-2	14	.	TGCAGCGTTGAAGCGGTGGAGGGTTTCTATGGCTACACCTTC	CSVEAVEGFYGYTF
TRBV27	.	TRBJ2-6	16	.	TGTGCCAGCAGTTTTTGGTCAGGGGAAGGGGCCAACGTCCTGACTTTC	CASSFWSGEGANVLTF
TRBV3-1/TRBV3-2	.	TRBJ2-1	12	.	TGTGCCAGCAGCCGCGGATACAATGAGCAGTTCTTC	CASSRGYNEQFF
TRBV3-1/TRBV3-2	.	TRBJ1-1	14	.	TGTGCCAGCAGCCAATTCATGTGGAACACTGAAGCTTTCTTT	CASSQFMWNTEAFF
TRBV19	TRBD1	TRBJ2-1	15	.	TGTGCCAGTAGCACCACCGGGACAGGGAGCAATGAGCAGTTCTTC	CASSTTGTGSNEQFF
TRBV27	TRBD1	TRBJ1-5	16	.	TGTGCCAGCACCCTAACGGGGGGACAGGGGAATCAGCCCCAGCATTTT	CASTLTGGQGNQPQHF
TRBV7-9	.	TRBJ2-5	12	.	TGTGCCAGCAGCTTAGTTTCGGAGACCCAGTACTTC	CASSLVSETQYF
TRBV2	.	TRBJ1-3	15	once	TGTGCCAGCCGTCGCGCTGGGGCTAACGGAAACACCATATATTTT	CASRRAGANGNTIYF
TRBV30	TRBD1	TRBJ1-5	13	once	TGTGCCTGGCAGGGACAGGGGCATCAGCCCCAGCATTTT	CAWQGQGHQPQHF
TRBV7-2	TRBD2	TRBJ2-1	17	.	TGTGCCAGCAGCTTAGGACTAGCGGGGACATCCGGGGATGAGCAGTTCTTC	CASSLGLAGTSGDEQFF
TRBV6-6	TRBD1	TRBJ1-2	13	once	TGTGCCAGCAGCTCCGACAGGGTCTATGGCTACACCTTC	CASSSDRVYGYTF
TRBV5-1	TRBD1	TRBJ2-7	16	.	TGCGCCAGCAGCATTATTCCGGGACAGGGGGGTTACGAGCAGTACTTC	CASSIIPGQGGYEQYF
TRBV28	TRBD2	TRBJ2-5	14	few	TGTGCCAGCAGCTACGGGGGGGGCAAGGAGACCCAGTACTTC	CASSYGGGKETQYF
TRBV7-8	.	TRBJ1-2	15	.	TGTGCCAGCAGCTTAGGTACCTGGACAGATAATGGCTACACCTTC	CASSLGTWTDNGYTF
TRBV24-1	TRBD1	TRBJ2-5	16	few	TGTGCCACCAGTGTAGGAGGGACAGGGCGGGGAGAGACCCAGTACTTC	CATSVGGTGRGETQYF
TRBV7-9	TRBD1	TRBJ1-1	15	.	TGTGCCAGCAGCGGGGGACAGCTCATGAACACTGAAGCTTTCTTT	CASSGGQLMNTEAFF
TRBV5-1	.	TRBJ1-1	14	.	TGCGCCAGCAGCCGGCAAAGGGGTAGAACTGAAGCTTTCTTT	CASSRQRGRTEAFF
TRBV9	.	TRBJ2-7	13	.	TGTGCCAGCAGCGTAAGGGGTACCTACGAGCAGTACTTC	CASSVRGTYEQYF
TRBV10-1	.	TRBJ1-1	13	once	TGCGCCAGCAGTGAGTCGGGCAGGGGCGAAGCTTTCTTT	CASSESGRGEAFF